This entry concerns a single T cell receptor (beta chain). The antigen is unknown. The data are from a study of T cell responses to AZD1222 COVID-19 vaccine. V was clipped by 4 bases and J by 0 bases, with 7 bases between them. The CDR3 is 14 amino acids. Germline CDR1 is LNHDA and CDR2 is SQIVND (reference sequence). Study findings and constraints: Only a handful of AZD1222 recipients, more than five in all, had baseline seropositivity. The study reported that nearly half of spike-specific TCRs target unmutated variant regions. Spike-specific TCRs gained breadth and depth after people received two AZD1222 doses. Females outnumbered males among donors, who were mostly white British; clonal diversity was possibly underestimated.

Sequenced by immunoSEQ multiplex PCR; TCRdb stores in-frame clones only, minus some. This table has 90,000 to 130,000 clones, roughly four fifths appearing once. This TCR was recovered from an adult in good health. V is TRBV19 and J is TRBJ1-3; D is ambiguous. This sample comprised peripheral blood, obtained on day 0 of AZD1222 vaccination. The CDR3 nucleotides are TGTGCCAGTAGTACCAGCTTCTCTGGAAACACCATATATTTT. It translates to CASSTSFSGNTIYF.